This T cell receptor beta chain was observed in a study of T cell responses to AZD1222 COVID-19 vaccine. Turning to the study itself: Timing groups of about 4 and about 12 weeks for second doses were pooled. General study findings and limits: Clonal diversity was possibly underestimated, and the donors were mostly white British, with more females. Close to half of all spike-specific TCRs reportedly target regions of the variants that are unmutated.

The V end lost 5 bases, the J end lost 0 bases, and 14 bases lay between the germline ends. CDR1 and CDR2 from the germline V gene are SEHNR and FQNEAQ (reference sequence). This CDR3 contains 17 residues. The sample holds one count of this clone. Antigen: not known. Only in-frame clones appear in the TCRdb table, and some are missing; sequencing was by immunoSEQ multiplex PCR. This sample carries more than 70,000 clones, roughly nine tenths of them seen once, and the ten largest clones take about 1.6%. Sequences were derived from peripheral blood, sampled on day 0 of AZD1222 vaccination. The chain links TRBV7-9 to TRBJ1-6; D is perhaps TRBD1 (6 bases). The clonotype comes from an adult in good health. The CDR3 DNA reads as TGTGCCAGCAGCCCAGGACAGCCTAGCTCCTATAATTCACCCCTCCACTTT. Translated, it gives CASSPGQPSSYNSPLHF.